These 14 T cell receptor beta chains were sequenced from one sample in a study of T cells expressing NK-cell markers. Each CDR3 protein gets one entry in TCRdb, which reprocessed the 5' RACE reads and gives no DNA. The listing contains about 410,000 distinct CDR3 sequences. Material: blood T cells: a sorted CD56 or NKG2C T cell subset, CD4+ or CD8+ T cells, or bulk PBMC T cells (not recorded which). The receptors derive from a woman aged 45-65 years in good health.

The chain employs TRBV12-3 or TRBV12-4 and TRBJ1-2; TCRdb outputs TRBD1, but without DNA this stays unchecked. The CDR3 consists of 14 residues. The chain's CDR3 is CASSLRDTSYGYTF.

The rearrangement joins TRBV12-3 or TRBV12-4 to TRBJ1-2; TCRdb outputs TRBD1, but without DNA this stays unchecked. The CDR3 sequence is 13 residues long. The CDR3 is CASSRGQLYGYTF.

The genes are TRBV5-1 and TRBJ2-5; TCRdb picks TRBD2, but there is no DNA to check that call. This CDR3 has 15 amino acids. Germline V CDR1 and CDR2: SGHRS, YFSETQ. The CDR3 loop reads CASSLQAGYQETQYF.

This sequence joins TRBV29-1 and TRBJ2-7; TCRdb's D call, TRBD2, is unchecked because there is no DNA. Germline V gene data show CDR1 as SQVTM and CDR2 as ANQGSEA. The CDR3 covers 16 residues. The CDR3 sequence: CSVGLWVAGAGYEQYF.

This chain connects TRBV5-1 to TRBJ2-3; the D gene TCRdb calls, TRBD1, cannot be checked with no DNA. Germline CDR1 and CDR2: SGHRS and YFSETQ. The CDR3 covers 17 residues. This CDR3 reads CASSFDPDRVISDTQYF.

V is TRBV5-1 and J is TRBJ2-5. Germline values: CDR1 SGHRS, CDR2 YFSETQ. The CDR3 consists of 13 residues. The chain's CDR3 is CASSLAWQETQYF.

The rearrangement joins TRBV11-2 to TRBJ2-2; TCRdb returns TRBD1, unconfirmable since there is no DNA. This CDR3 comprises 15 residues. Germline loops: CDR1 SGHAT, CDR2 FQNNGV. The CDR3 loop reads CASSYRDWGAGELFF. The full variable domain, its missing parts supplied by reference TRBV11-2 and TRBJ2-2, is EAGVAQSPRYKIIEKRQSVAFWCNPISGHATLYWYQQILGQGPKLLIQFQNNGVVDDSQLPKDRFSAERLKGVDSTLKIQPAKLEDSAVYLCASSYRDWGAGELFFGEGSRLTVL.

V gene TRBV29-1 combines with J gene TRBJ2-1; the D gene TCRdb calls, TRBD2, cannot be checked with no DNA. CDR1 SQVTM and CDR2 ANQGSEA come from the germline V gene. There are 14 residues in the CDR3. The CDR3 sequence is CSVVRMTIYNEQFF.

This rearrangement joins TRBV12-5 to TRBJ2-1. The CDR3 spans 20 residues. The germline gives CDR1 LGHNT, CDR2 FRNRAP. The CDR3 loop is CASGLVPSFEREGLSNEQFF. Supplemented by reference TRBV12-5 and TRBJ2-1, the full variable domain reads DARVTQTPRHKVTEMGQEVTMRCQPILGHNTVFWYRQTMMQGLELLAYFRNRAPLDDSGMPKDRFSAEMPDATLATLKIQPSEPRDSAVYFCASGLVPSFEREGLSNEQFFGPGTRLTVL.

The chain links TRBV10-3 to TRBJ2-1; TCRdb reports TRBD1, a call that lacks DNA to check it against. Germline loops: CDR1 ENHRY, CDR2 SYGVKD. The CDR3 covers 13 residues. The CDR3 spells CAIGAGRWTAQFF.

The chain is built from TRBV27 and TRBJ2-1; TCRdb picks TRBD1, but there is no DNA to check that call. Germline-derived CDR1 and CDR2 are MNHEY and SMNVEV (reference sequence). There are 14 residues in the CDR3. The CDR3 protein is CASELGQGGNEQFF.

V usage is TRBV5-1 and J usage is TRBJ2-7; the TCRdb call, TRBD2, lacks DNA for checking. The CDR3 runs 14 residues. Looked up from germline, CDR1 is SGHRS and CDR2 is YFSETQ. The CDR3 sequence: CASSQRPALGEQYF.

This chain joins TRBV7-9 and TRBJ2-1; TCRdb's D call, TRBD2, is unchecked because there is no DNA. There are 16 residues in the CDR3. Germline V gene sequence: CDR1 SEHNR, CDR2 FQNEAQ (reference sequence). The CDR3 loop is CASSFGRDPGYWEQFF.

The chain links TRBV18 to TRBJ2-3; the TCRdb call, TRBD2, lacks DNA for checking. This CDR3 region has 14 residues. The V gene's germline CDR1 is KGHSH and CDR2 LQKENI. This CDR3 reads CASSWDSPGDTQYF.